This TCR beta chain was observed in a study of T-cell reconstitution after alpha-beta-depleted transplantation in children. General observations from the study: At one year after transplant, newly produced T cells mostly accounted for T-cell counts and diversity. Reports say that about two months after transplant, the alpha-beta T cells came out of several hundred graft clones that had expanded. TCRbeta diversity was high at day 60 in some patients (a result of surviving recipient T cells and thymic progenitors).

For this clonotype: Its antigen is still unknown.

In germline, CDR1 is MNHEY, CDR2 SMNVEV (reference sequence). Deletions cut 4 bases from V and 3 bases from J, with 10 bases between. The CDR3 consists of 13 residues. For TCRbeta, the library was prepared with unique molecular identifiers. MiXCR, run by TCRdb on the PCR reads, gives a single entry per CDR3 protein. This sample has almost 250,000 distinct CDR3 sequences, with about a quarter found just once. The material sequenced was PBMCs, taken before TCRalphabeta/CD19-depleted stem cell transplant. This TCR was recovered from a girl under 10 years old with Fanconi anemia, due to receive a stem cell transplant. This sequence joins TRBV27 and TRBJ2-7; either TRBD1 or TRBD2 may fit D (5 bases each). The CDR3 reads CASSYSDSYEQYF. CDR3 bases: TGTGCCAGCAGTTATAGCGACAGCTACGAGCAGTACTTC.